This T cell receptor (beta chain) appears in the sequencing data of a study of OX40 agonist ivuxolimab in advanced cancers. TCRdb keeps only in-frame clones here, not all; method: immunoSEQ multiplex PCR. The table shows tens of thousands of clones, with roughly 78% occurring only once. This clone has a single count. Blood specimens came from baseline, cycle 4 day 1, and cycle 7 day 1. CDR1 MNHEY and CDR2 SVGAGI come from the germline V gene. The CDR3 totals 14 residues. The chain has TRBV6-5 and TRBJ1-5; D is ambiguous. The material sequenced was CD4+ or CD8+ T cells sorted from blood, taken in a trial of the OX40 agonist ivuxolimab. This TCR came from an adult with an advanced solid tumor such as melanoma, head and neck, liver or kidney cancer. The CDR3 here is CASGSRALNQPQHF. The CDR3 DNA is TGTGCTTCCGGATCCCGTGCCCTCAATCAGCCCCAGCATTTT.